Reported below is one TCR beta chain. Its matching antigen is unknown. V shed 5 bases, J shed 4 bases, and the junction held 8 bases outside the gene matches. This CDR3 is 15 amino acids long. Looked up from germline, CDR1 is SGHDT and CDR2 is YYEEEE. The data stem from a study of T cell responses to AZD1222 COVID-19 vaccine. Study-wide results and limits: Sampling captured repertoires only after the peak T cell response.

The table came from immunoSEQ multiplex PCR; TCRdb's copy has only in-frame clones and leaves some out. The profile shows approximately 300,000 clones, 90% to 95% of them singletons. The chain joins TRBV5-6 to TRBJ2-2; 7 positions match TRBD1. The sequence derives from an adult who received the AZD1222 COVID-19 vaccine. Here the sequenced sample was peripheral blood, taken 28 days after the second AZD1222 dose. CDR3 residues: CASSSGGQGTGELFF. In DNA, the CDR3 is TGTGCCAGCAGTTCAGGGGGTCAGGGCACCGGGGAGCTGTTTTTT.